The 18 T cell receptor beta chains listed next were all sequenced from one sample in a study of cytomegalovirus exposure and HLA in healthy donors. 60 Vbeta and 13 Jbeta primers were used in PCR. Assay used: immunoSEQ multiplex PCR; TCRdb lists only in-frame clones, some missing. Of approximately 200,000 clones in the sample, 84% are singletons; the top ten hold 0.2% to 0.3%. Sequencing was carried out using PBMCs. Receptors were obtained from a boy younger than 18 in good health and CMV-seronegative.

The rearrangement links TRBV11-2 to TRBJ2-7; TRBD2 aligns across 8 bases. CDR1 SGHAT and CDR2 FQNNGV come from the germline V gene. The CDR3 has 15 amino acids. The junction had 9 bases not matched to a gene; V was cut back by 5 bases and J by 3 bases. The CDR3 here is CASSPRGLGIYEQYF. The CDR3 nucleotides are TGTGCCAGCAGCCCCCGGGGACTAGGGATCTACGAGCAGTACTTC.

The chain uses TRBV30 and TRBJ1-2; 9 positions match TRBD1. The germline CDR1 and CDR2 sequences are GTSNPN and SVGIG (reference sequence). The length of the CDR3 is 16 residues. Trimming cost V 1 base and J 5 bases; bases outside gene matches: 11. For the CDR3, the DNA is TGTGCCTGGAGTGCCCGCGACAGGGGGTTTTTTTATGGCTACACCTTC. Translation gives CAWSARDRGFFYGYTF.

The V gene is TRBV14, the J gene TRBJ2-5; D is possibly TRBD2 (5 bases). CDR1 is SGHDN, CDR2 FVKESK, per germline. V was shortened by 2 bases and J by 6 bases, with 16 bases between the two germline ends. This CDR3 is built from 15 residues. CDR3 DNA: TGTGCCAGCAGCCAATTTAGGACGGAGGAGAAGACCCAGTACTTC. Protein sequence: CASSQFRTEEKTQYF. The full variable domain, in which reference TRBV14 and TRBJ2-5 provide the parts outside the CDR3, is EAGVTQFPSHSVIEKGQTVTLRCDPISGHDNLYWYRRVMGKEIKFLLHFVKESKQDESGMPNNRFLAERTGGTYSTLKVQPAELEDSGVYFCASSQFRTEEKTQYFGPGTRLLVL.

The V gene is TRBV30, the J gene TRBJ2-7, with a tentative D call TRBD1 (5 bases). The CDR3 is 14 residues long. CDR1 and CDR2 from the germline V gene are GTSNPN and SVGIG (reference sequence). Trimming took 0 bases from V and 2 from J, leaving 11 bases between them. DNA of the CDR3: TGTGCCTGGAGTGTAGGGCAGGGAACCTACGAGCAGTACTTC. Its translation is CAWSVGQGTYEQYF.

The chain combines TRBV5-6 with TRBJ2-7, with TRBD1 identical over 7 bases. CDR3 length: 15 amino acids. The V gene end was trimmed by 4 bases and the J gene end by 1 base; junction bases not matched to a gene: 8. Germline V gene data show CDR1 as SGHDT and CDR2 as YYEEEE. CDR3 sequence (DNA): TGTGCCAGCAGCCAACGGACAGGCGGTTCCTACGAGCAGTACTTC. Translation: CASSQRTGGSYEQYF.

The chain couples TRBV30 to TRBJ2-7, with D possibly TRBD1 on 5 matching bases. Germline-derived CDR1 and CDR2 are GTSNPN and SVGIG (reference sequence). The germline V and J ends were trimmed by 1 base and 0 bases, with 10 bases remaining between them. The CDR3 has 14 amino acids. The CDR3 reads CAWSGGGSSYEQYF. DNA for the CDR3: TGTGCCTGGAGTGGGGGCGGTTCCTCCTACGAGCAGTACTTC.

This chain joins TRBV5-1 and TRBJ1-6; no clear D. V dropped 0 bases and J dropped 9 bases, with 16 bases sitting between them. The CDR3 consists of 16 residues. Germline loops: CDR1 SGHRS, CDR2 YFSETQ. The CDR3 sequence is CASSLAGNPDASPLHF. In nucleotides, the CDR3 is TGCGCCAGCAGCTTGGCCGGGAACCCCGACGCTTCACCCCTCCACTTT.

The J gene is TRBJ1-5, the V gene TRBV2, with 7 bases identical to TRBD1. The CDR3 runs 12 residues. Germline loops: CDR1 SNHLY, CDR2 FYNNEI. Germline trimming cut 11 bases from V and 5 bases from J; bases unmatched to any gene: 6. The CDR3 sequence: CAAGQGDQPQHF. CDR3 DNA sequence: TGTGCCGCGGGGCAGGGGGATCAGCCCCAGCATTTT.

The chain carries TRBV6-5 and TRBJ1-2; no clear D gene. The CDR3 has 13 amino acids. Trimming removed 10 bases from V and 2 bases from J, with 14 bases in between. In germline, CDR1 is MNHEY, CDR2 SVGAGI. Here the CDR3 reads CAIREGTNYGYTF. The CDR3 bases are TGTGCCATTAGAGAGGGCACGAACTATGGCTACACCTTC.

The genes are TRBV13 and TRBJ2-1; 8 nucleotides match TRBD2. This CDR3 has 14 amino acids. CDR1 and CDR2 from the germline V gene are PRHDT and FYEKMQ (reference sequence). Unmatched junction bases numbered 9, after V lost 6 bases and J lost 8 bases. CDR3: CASRFISGVDEQFF. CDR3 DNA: TGTGCCAGCAGATTCATTAGCGGGGTCGATGAGCAGTTCTTC.

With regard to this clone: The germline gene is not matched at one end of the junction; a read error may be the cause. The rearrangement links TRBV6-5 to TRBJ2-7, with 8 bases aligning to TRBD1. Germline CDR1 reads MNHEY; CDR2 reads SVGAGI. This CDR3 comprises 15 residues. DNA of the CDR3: TGTGCCAGCAGTTACTCGCAGGGGGCAGCCTACGAGCAGCACTTC. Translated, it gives CASSYSQGAAYEQHF.

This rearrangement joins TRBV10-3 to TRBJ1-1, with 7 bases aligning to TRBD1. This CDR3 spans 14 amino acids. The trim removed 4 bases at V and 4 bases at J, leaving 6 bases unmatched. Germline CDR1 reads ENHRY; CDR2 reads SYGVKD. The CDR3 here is CAISVQGEVTEAFF. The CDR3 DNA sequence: TGTGCCATCAGTGTTCAGGGGGAGGTCACTGAAGCTTTCTTT.

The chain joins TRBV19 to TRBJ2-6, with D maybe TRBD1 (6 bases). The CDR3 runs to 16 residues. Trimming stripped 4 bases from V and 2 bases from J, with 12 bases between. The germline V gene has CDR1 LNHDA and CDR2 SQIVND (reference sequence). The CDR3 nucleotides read TGTGCCAGTAGTAGATTGCAGGGGCCTGGGGCCAACGTCCTGACTTTC. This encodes CASSRLQGPGANVLTF.

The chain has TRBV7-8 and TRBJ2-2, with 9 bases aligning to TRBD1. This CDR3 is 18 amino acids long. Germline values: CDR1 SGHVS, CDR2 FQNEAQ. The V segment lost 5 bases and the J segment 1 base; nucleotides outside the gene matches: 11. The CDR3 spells CASSPRGWDRENTGELFF. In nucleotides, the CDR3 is TGTGCCAGCAGCCCACGCGGCTGGGACAGGGAGAACACCGGGGAGCTGTTTTTT.

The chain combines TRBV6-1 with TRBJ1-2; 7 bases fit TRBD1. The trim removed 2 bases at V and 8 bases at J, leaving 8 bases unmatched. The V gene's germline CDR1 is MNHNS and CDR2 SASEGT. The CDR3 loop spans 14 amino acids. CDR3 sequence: CASSERGYRGGYTF. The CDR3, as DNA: TGTGCCAGCAGTGAAAGGGGATACAGGGGCGGCTACACCTTC.

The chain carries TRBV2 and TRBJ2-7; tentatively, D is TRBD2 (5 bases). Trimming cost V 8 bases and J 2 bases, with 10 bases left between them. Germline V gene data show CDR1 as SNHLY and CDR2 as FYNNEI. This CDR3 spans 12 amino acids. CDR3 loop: CASLEEAYEQYF. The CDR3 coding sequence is TGTGCCAGCCTTGAGGAGGCCTACGAGCAGTACTTC.

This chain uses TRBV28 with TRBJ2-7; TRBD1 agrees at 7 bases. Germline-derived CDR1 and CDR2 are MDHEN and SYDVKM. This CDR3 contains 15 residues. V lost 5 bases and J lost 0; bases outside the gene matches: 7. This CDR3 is CASSRRDRFSYEQYF. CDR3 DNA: TGTGCCAGCAGTCGCCGGGACAGATTCTCCTACGAGCAGTACTTC.

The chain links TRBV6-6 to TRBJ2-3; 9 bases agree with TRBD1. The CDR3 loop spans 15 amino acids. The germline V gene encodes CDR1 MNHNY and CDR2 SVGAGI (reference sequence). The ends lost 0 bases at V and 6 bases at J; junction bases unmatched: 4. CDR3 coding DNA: TGTGCCAGCAGTTACTCAGGACAGGGGCCGGATACGCAGTATTTT. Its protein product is CASSYSGQGPDTQYF.